Listed below are T cell receptor beta chains from one sample, sequenced in a study of vaccination and CD4 T cells after COVID-19. Each CDR3 protein gets one entry after TCRdb re-called the PCR reads with MiXCR. The sample holds about 7,200 distinct CDR3 sequences, about 41% seen once. These receptors have no known antigen. The sample comprised CD4+ T cells from blood, cultured in vitro. All receptors derive from a human donor in good health. Both conserved end residues are trimmed from each CDR3. D genes are given only for firm matches.

j_call d_call cdr3_length v_call cdr3_aa
TRBJ1-2 - 13 TRBV5-3 ARSLETSPNYGYT
TRBJ1-6 TRBD1 13 TRBV7-2 ASRGQAAYNSPLH
TRBJ1-5 TRBD1 11 TRBV20-1 SATGQGREPQH
TRBJ2-2 - 11 TRBV6-2/TRBV6-3 ASSYPRIGELF
TRBJ1-4 - 12 TRBV7-2 ASSLGGAFEKLF
TRBJ1-1 - 12 TRBV5-4 ASSGGGRNTEAF
TRBJ2-3 - 9 TRBV7-9 ASSRTDTQY
TRBJ1-6 - 13 TRBV5-8 ASSPKDAWNSPLH
TRBJ1-2 TRBD1 12 TRBV6-2/TRBV6-3 ASSDPGQGYGYT
TRBJ1-3 - 10 TRBV20-1 SAAGMRNTIY
TRBJ1-6 TRBD1 11 TRBV10-1 ASSGQGGSPLH
TRBJ1-1 - 9 TRBV6-2/TRBV6-3 ASSYGTEAF
TRBJ2-1 - 14 TRBV28 ASSPHPMGTYNEQF
TRBJ1-2 - 11 TRBV6-1 ASSKGWDFSYT
TRBJ1-5 - 13 TRBV6-2/TRBV6-3 ASSYSLQGNQPQH
TRBJ1-5 - 15 TRBV2 ASSDAMGTGSNQPQH
TRBJ2-1 TRBD2 15 TRBV5-1 ASSRTSGGNSYNEQF
TRBJ2-7 TRBD1 12 TRBV28 ASRPHGDRDEQY
TRBJ1-2 - 12 TRBV12-3/TRBV12-4 ASSEDGSQSGYT
TRBJ2-3 TRBD2 16 TRBV6-2/TRBV6-3 ASSYLLGAGHVLYTQY
TRBJ1-3 - 12 TRBV4-3 ASSQDRGGNTIY
TRBJ2-6 TRBD1 14 TRBV20-1 SVRGQGQSGANVLT
TRBJ1-6 TRBD1 13 TRBV5-1 ASSLGQGNNSPLH
TRBJ1-6 - 13 TRBV2 ASSTDPGYNSPLH
TRBJ2-7 - 12 TRBV7-2 ASSLVGSEGEQY
TRBJ1-4 - 12 TRBV28 ASSSGAGNEKLF
TRBJ1-5 TRBD1 13 TRBV7-9 ASSHSTGSGQPQH
TRBJ1-6 - 17 TRBV6-5 ASSYSAWQTSSYNSPLH
TRBJ1-1 - 14 TRBV30 AWSLLQGRGNTEAF
TRBJ2-2 TRBD1 14 TRBV27 ASNPIGQGRAGELF
TRBJ2-7 - 13 TRBV9 ASSLGPGTSTEQY
TRBJ1-2 - 11 TRBV6-4 ASSAGRGDGYT
TRBJ1-2 TRBD1 13 TRBV10-3 AISEGQGRFDGYT
TRBJ1-3 - 16 TRBV4-1 ASSPQYKLDSSGNTIY
TRBJ2-7 - 9 TRBV30 AWSVSHEQY
TRBJ2-1 TRBD1 14 TRBV20-1 SARDPRTGLTNEQF
TRBJ2-3 - 12 TRBV7-2 ASSLGTRTDTQY
TRBJ1-1 - 11 TRBV6-4 ASSRGGNTEAF
TRBJ2-6 TRBD1 17 TRBV19 ASSIGTGWGKSGANVLT
TRBJ2-5 TRBD1 12 TRBV7-6 ASSLPTGVETQY
TRBJ2-6 - 14 TRBV6-5 ASSFNRDPGANVLT
TRBJ2-2 - 14 TRBV19 ASSIGGLSNTGELF
TRBJ1-1 TRBD1 10 TRBV29-1 SVDRGGTEAF
TRBJ2-3 TRBD2 17 TRBV20-1 SARDWEAGSLGGPDTQY
TRBJ2-1 TRBD2 11 TRBV19 ASSGRVDNEQF
TRBJ2-3 TRBD2 14 TRBV24-1 ATGGGTSGGTDTQY
TRBJ1-2 - 14 TRBV3-1 ASSQGSGGGVYGYT
TRBJ1-5 - 12 TRBV12-3/TRBV12-4 ASRYDSNGQPQH
TRBJ2-4 - 12 TRBV18 ASSLPGGKNIQY
TRBJ2-2 TRBD2 14 TRBV7-2 ASSLGTSRAPGELF
TRBJ1-5 - 14 TRBV7-9 ASSLAGGVSNQPQH
TRBJ2-3 - 11 TRBV20-1 SAPVSQADTQY
TRBJ1-5 TRBD1 12 TRBV19 ASRTGGSNQPQH
TRBJ2-3 - 11 TRBV20-1 SARPTGADTQY
TRBJ1-1 - 12 TRBV12-3/TRBV12-4 ASSLGFVFGEAF